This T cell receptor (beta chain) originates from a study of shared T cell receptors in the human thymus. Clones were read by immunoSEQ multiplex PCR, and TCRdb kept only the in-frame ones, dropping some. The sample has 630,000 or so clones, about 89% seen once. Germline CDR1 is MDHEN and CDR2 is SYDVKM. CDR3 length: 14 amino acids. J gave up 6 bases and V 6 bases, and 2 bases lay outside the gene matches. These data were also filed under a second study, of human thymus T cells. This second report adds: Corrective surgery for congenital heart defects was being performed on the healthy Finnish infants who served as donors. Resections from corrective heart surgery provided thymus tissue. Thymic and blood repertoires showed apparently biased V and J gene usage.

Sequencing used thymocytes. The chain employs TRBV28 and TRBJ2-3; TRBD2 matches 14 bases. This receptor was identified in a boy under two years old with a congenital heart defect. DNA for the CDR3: TGTGCCAGCAGGAGACTAGCGGGGGGGGATACGCAGTATTTT. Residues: CASRRLAGGDTQYF.